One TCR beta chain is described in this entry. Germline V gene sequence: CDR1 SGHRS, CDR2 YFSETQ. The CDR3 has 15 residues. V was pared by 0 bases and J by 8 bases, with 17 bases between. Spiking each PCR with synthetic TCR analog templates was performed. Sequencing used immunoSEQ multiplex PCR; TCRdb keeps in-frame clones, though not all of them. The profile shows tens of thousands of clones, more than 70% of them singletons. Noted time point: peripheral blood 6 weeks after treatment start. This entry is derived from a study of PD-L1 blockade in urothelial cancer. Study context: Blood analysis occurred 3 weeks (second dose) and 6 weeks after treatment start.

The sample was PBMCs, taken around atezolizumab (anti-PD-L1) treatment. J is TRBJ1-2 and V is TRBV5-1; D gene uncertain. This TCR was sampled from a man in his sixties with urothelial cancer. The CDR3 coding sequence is TGCGCCAGCAGCTTGGCCGGGAGGCACGAAAGAGGCTACACCTTC. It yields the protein CASSLAGRHERGYTF.